Below, one T cell receptor (beta chain) is given with its context. The repertoire was sequenced with immunoSEQ multiplex PCR; TCRdb's copy has only in-frame clones and lacks some. The sample has fewer than 200,000 clones, over 80% seen once. The data are from a study of blood T cell repertoires in COVID-19. The CDR3 has 15 amino acids. V lost 5 bases to trimming and J lost 2 bases, with 15 bases between them. The germline V gene encodes CDR1 MNHNY and CDR2 SVGAGI (reference sequence). Source material: peripheral blood. The rearrangement uses TRBV6-6 and TRBJ1-1, with a possible D match to TRBD1 (6 bases). The source of this sequence is a woman aged 70-85 years with acute or convalescent COVID-19. Here the CDR3 reads CASSMPGQQNTEAFF. The CDR3 DNA sequence: TGTGCCAGCAGTATGCCGGGACAACAAAACACTGAAGCTTTCTTT.